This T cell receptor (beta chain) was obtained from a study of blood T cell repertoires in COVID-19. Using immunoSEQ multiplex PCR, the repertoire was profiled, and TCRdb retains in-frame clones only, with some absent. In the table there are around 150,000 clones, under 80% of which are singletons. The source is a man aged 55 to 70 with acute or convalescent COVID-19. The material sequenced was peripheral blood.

CDR3 residues: CAWSVTGLETQYF. The DNA for the CDR3 is TGTGCCTGGAGTGTAACAGGTCTCGAGACCCAGTACTTC. The V gene is TRBV30, the J gene TRBJ2-5, with D possibly matching TRBD1 (5 bases). The germline V and J ends were trimmed by 0 bases and 5 bases, with 10 bases remaining between them. Per germline, CDR1 GTSNPN and CDR2 SVGIG (reference sequence). This CDR3 is built from 13 residues.